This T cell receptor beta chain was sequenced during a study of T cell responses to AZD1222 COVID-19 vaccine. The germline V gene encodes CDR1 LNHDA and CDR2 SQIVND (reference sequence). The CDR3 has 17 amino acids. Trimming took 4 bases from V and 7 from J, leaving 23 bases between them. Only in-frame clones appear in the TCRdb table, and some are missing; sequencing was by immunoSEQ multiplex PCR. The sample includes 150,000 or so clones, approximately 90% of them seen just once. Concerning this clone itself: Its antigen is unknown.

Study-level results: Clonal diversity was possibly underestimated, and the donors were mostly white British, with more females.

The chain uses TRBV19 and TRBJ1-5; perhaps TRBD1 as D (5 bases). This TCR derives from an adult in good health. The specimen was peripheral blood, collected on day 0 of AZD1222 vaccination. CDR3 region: CASSTGLRGVAIQPQHF. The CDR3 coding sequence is TGTGCCAGTAGTACGGGACTTCGGGGGGTTGCGATACAGCCCCAGCATTTT. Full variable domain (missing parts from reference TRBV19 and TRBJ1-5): DGGITQSPKYLFRKEGQNVTLSCEQNLNHDAMYWYRQDPGQGLRLIYYSQIVNDFQKGDIAEGYSVSREKKESFPLTVTSAQKNPTAFYLCASSTGLRGVAIQPQHFGDGTRLSIL.